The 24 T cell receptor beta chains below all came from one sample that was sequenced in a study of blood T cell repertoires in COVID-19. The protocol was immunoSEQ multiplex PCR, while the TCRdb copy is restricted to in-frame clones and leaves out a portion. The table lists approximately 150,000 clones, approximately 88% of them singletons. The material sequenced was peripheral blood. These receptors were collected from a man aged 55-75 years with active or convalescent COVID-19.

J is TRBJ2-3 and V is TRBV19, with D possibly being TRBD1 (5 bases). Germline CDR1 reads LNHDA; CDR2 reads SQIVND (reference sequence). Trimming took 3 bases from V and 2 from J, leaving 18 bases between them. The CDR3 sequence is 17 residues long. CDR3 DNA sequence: TGTGCCAGTAGTATGGGTCGACGGACAAGATTCACAGATACGCAGTATTTT. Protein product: CASSMGRRTRFTDTQYF.

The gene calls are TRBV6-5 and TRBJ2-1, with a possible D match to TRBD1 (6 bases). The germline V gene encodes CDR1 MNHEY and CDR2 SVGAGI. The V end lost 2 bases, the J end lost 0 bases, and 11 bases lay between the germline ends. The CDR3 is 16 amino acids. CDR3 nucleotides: TGTGCCAGCAGTTACGCAGGGGTTAGCTCCTACAATGAGCAGTTCTTC. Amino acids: CASSYAGVSSYNEQFF.

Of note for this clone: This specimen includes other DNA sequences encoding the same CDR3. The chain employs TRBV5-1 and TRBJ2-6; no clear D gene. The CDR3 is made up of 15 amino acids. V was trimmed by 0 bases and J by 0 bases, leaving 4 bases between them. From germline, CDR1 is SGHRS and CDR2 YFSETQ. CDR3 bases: TGCGCCAGCAGCTTGGCAAACTCTGGGGCCAACGTCCTGACTTTC. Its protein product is CASSLANSGANVLTF.

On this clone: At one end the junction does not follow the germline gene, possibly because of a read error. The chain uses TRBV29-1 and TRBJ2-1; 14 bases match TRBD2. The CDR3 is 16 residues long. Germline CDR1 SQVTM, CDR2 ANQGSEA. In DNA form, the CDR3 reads TGCAGCGTAGAAGGACTAGCGGGAGGTCACTTACATGAGCAGTTCTTC. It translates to CSVEGLAGGHLHEQFF.

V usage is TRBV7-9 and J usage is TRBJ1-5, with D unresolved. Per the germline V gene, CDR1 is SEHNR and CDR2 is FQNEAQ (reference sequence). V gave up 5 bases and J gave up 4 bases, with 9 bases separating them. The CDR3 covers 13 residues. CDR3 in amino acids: CASSQAPNQPQHF. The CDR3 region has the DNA TGTGCCAGCAGCCAGGCCCCGAATCAGCCCCAGCATTTT.

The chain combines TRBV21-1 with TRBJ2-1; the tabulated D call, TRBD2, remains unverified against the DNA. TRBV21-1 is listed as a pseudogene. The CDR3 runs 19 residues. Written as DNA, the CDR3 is TGTGCCAGCAGTCGTACCAGCGGGAGCTTCTATTTATCCTACAATGAGCAGTTCTTC. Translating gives CASSRTSGSFYLSYNEQFF.

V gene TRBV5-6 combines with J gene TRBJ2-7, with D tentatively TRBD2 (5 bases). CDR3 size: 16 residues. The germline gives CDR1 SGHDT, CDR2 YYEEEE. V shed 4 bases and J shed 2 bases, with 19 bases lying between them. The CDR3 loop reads CASSPRYRGSAYEQYF. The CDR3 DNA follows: TGTGCCAGCAGCCCCCGATATAGAGGGAGCGCCTACGAGCAGTACTTC. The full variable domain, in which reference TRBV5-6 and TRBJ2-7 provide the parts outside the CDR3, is DAGVTQSPTHLIKTRGQQVTLRCSPKSGHDTVSWYQQALGQGPQFIFQYYEEEERQRGNFPDRFSGHQFPNYSSELNVNALLLGDSALYLCASSPRYRGSAYEQYFGPGTRLTVT.

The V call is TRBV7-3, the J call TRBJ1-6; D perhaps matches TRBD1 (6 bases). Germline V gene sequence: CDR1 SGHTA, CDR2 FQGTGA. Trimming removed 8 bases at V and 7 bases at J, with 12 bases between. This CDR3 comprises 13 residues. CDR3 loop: CASGAGTNSPLHF. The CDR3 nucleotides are TGTGCCAGCGGAGCCGGGACAAATTCACCCCTCCACTTT.

The CDR3 loop reads CASSSGTGYPGELFF. Written as DNA, the CDR3 is TGTGCCAGCAGTTCCGGGACAGGGTACCCCGGGGAGCTGTTTTTT. The chain recombines TRBV6-2 or TRBV6-3 with TRBJ2-2; 9 bases match TRBD1. There are 15 residues in the CDR3. Germline trimming cut 4 bases from V and 6 bases from J; bases unmatched to any gene: 6. Germline V lookup: CDR1 MNHEY, CDR2 SVGEGT.

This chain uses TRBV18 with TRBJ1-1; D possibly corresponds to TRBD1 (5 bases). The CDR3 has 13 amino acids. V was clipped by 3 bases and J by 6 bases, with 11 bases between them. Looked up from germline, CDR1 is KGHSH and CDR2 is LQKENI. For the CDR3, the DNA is TGTGCCAGCTCACCTTCCAGGGTGTCTGAAGCTTTCTTT. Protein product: CASSPSRVSEAFF.

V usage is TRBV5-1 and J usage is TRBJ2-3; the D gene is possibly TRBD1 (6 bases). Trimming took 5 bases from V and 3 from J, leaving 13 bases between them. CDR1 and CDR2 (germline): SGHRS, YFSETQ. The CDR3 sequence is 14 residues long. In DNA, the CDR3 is TGCGCCAGCAGGACACAGGGTGCGACAGATACGCAGTATTTT. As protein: CASRTQGATDTQYF.

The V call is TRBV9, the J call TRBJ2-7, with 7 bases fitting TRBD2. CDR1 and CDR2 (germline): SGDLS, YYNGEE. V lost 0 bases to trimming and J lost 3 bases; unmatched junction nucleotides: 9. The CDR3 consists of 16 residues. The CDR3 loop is CASSVAAGEGFYEQYF. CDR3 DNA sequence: TGTGCCAGCAGCGTAGCGGCGGGAGAAGGTTTCTACGAGCAGTACTTC. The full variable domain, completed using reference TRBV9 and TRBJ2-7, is DSGVTQTPKHLITATGQRVTLRCSPRSGDLSVYWYQQSLDQGLQFLIQYYNGEERAKGNILERFSAQQFPDLHSELNLSSLELGDSALYFCASSVAAGEGFYEQYFGPGTRLTVT.

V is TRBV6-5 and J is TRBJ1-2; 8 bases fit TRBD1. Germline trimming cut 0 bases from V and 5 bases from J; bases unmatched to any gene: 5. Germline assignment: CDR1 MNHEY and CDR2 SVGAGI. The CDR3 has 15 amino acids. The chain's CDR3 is CASSYSSGQGYGYTF. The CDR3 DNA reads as TGTGCCAGCAGTTACTCGAGCGGACAGGGATATGGCTACACCTTC.

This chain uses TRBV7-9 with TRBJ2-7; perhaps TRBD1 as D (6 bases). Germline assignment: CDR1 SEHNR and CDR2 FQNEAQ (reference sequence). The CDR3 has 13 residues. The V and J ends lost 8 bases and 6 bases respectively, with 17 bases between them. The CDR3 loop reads CASGLGAAREQYF. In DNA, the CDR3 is TGTGCCAGCGGTTTGGGGGCTGCACGCGAGCAGTACTTC.

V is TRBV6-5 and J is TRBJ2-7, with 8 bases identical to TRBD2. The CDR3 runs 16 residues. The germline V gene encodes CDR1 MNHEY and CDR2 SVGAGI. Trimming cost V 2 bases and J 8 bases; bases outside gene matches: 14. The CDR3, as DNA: TGTGCCAGCAGTTACGATGGTACCGGGAGGGCCGGCAAGCAGTACTTC. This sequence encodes CASSYDGTGRAGKQYF.

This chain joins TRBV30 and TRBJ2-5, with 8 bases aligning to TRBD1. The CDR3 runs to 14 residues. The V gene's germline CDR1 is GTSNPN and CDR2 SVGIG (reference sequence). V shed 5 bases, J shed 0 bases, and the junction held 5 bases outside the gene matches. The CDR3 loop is CAWGRDRYQETQYF. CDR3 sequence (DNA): TGTGCCTGGGGCCGGGACAGGTACCAAGAGACCCAGTACTTC.

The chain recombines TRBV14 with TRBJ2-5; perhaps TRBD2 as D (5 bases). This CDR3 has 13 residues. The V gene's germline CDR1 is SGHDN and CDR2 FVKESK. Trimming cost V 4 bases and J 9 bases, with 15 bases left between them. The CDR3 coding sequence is TGTGCCAGCAGCCCCTTCCAGAGCGGTGCCCAGTACTTC. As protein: CASSPFQSGAQYF.

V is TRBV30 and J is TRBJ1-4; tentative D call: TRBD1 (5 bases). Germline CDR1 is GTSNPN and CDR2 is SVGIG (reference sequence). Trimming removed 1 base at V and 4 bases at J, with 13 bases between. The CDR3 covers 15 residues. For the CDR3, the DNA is TGTGCCTGGAGTGGGAGGGGCCCGGGTAATGAAAAACTGTTTTTT. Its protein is CAWSGRGPGNEKLFF.

Here the CDR3 DNA reads TGTGCCAGCAGCCAAGTGGCGACAGGGATTGGCTACACCTTC. It is translated as CASSQVATGIGYTF. The rearrangement uses TRBV3-1 (or the pseudogene TRBV3-2) and TRBJ1-2, with 7 bases identical to TRBD1. The CDR3 runs 14 residues. Germline V gives CDR1 LGHDT, CDR2 YNNKEL (reference sequence). Trimming removed 1 base from V and 7 bases from J; junction bases left unmatched: 6.

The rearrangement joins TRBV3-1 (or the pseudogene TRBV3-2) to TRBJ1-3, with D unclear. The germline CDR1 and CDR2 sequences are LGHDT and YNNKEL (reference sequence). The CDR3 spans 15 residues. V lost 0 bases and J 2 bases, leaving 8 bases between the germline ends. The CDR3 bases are TGTGCCAGCAGCCAAGAGAGGTTGGCTGGAAACACCATATATTTT. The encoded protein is CASSQERLAGNTIYF.

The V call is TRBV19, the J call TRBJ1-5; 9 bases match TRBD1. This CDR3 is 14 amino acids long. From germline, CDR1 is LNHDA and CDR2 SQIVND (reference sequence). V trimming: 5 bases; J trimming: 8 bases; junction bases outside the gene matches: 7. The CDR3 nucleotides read TGTGCCAGTAGTCGTACAGGGGGCGCGGAGCCCCAGCATTTT. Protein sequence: CASSRTGGAEPQHF.

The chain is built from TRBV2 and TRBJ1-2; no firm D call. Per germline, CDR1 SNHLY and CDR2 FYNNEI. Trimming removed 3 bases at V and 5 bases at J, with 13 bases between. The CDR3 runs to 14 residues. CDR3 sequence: CASSDGVYEYGYTF. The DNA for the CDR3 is TGTGCCAGCAGTGACGGGGTTTATGAGTATGGCTACACCTTC.

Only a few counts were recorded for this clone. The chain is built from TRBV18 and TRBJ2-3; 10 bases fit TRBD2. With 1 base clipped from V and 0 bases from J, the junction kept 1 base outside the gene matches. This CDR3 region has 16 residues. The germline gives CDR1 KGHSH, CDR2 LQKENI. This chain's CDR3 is CASSPQTSGSTDTQYF. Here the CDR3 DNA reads TGTGCCAGCTCACCACAGACTAGCGGGAGCACAGATACGCAGTATTTT.

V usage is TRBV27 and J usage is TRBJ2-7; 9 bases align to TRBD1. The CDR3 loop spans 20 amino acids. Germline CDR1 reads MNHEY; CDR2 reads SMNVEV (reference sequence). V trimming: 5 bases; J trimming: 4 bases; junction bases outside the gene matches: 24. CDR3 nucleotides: TGTGCCAGCAGTCCAATGGGGGTGTCTATGACAGGGGGGAAGAGGTACGAGCAGTACTTC. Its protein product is CASSPMGVSMTGGKRYEQYF.